The 26 T cell receptor beta chains presented below share a single source sample, sequenced in a study of OX40 agonist ivuxolimab in advanced cancers. Sequenced by immunoSEQ multiplex PCR; TCRdb stores in-frame clones only, minus some. The sample shows about 83,000 clones, about 92% of them seen only once. Sequencing used CD4+ or CD8+ T cells sorted from blood, obtained in a trial of the OX40 agonist ivuxolimab. The receptors here all came from an adult with an advanced solid tumor such as melanoma, head and neck, liver or kidney cancer.

The V and J genes are TRBV6-6 and TRBJ1-1; D gene unclear. Germline V gives CDR1 MNHNY, CDR2 SVGAGI (reference sequence). V was shortened by 3 bases and J by 5 bases, with 10 bases between the two germline ends. CDR3 length equals 13 residues. As DNA, the CDR3 is TGTGCCAGCAGTTATCATGGAGGGACTGAAGCTTTCTTT. It yields the protein CASSYHGGTEAFF.

The chain is built from TRBV9 and TRBJ2-5; 13 nucleotides match TRBD2. Germline values: CDR1 SGDLS, CDR2 YYNGEE. With 3 bases clipped from V and 8 bases from J, the junction kept 10 bases outside the gene matches. CDR3 length: 16 amino acids. The CDR3 nucleotides read TGTGCCAGCAGCGCACCCGGGACTAGCGGGGCAGGAACCCAGTACTTC. Translating it yields CASSAPGTSGAGTQYF.

V usage is TRBV9 and J usage is TRBJ2-6; TRBD1 matches 7 bases. CDR1 SGDLS and CDR2 YYNGEE come from the germline V gene. Trimming at V came to 3 bases and at J to 2 bases, leaving 5 bases not matched to a gene. The CDR3 sequence is 16 residues long. The CDR3 is CASSAPTGAGANVLTF. As DNA, the CDR3 is TGTGCCAGCAGCGCCCCCACAGGGGCTGGGGCCAACGTCCTGACTTTC. Using reference TRBV9 and TRBJ2-6 for the parts outside the CDR3, the full variable domain is DSGVTQTPKHLITATGQRVTLRCSPRSGDLSVYWYQQSLDQGLQFLIQYYNGEERAKGNILERFSAQQFPDLHSELNLSSLELGDSALYFCASSAPTGAGANVLTFGAGSRLTVL.

As DNA, the CDR3 is TGCGCCAGCAGCATCCGGGACATCGCGAACACCGGGGAGCTGTTTTTT. Translation gives CASSIRDIANTGELFF. This sequence joins TRBV5-1 and TRBJ2-2; possible D gene TRBD1, 6 bases. V was shortened by 4 bases and J by 0 bases, with 13 bases between the two germline ends. CDR1 SGHRS and CDR2 YFSETQ come from the germline V gene. This CDR3 spans 16 amino acids.

Only one count was recorded for this clone. The CDR3 loop reads CASSQDQFGGRYF. The CDR3 DNA follows: TGCGCCAGCAGCCAAGATCAGTTCGGAGGACGGTACTTC. V is TRBV4-1 and J is TRBJ2-4, with D maybe TRBD2 (5 bases). CDR1 MGHRA and CDR2 YSYEKL come from the germline V gene. V was cut by 0 bases and J by 15 bases, with 15 bases left in between. The CDR3 length is 13 residues.

The rearrangement joins TRBV14 to TRBJ1-2, with D uncertain. Trimming stripped 1 base from V and 5 bases from J, with 8 bases between. Germline CDR1 and CDR2: SGHDN and FVKESK. The CDR3 totals 13 residues. In DNA form, the CDR3 reads TGTGCCAGCAGCCAAGCAGGAAATTATGGCTACACCTTC. This translates into CASSQAGNYGYTF.

The rearrangement links TRBV7-3 to TRBJ1-2; D not resolved. CDR1 is SGHTA and CDR2 is FQGTGA in the germline V gene. Trimming stripped 2 bases from V and 3 bases from J, with 10 bases between. The CDR3 totals 14 residues. As DNA, the CDR3 is TGTGCCAGCAGCTTAGATAACACTGACTATGGCTACACCTTC. Translation gives CASSLDNTDYGYTF.

The chain couples TRBV7-2 to TRBJ2-7, with 8 bases lining up with TRBD2. The CDR3 covers 14 residues. With V trimmed by 2 bases and J by 7 bases, 7 bases remained unmatched. Germline V gives CDR1 SGHTA, CDR2 FQGNSA. The CDR3 bases are TGTGCCAGCAGCTTATCCGGGGGGGCCTTAGAGCAGTACTTC. This gives the protein CASSLSGGALEQYF.

The table lists this clone with a few counts. V gene TRBV29-1 combines with J gene TRBJ1-3, with a possible D match to TRBD1 (6 bases). Trimming took off 4 bases at V and 1 base at J, with 17 bases between the two ends. Germline loops: CDR1 SQVTM, CDR2 ANQGSEA. CDR3 length: 16 amino acids. This CDR3 reads CSVVFVEGGSGNTIYF. For the CDR3, the DNA is TGCAGCGTTGTTTTCGTAGAGGGGGGGTCTGGAAACACCATATATTTT.

V usage is TRBV7-2 and J usage is TRBJ1-6, with unresolved D. Trimming took 5 bases from V and 14 from J, leaving 22 bases between them. Germline CDR1 and CDR2: SGHTA and FQGNSA. The CDR3 covers 15 residues. DNA for the CDR3: TGTGCCAGCAGCCATATCCCCCCTCCCGTCCGCGCCCTCCACTTT. Amino acids: CASSHIPPPVRALHF.

This clone appeared a few times. The chain couples TRBV6-5 to TRBJ2-6, with D possibly matching TRBD1 (6 bases). The ends were cut back, 5 bases at V and 2 bases at J, with 7 bases in the middle. The germline gives CDR1 MNHEY, CDR2 SVGAGI. CDR3 length: 14 amino acids. CDR3 in amino acids: CASSEGAGANVLTF. The DNA of the CDR3 is TGTGCCAGCAGTGAGGGGGCTGGGGCCAACGTCCTGACTTTC.

This rearrangement joins TRBV7-2 to TRBJ2-7, with 15 nucleotides matching TRBD2. The V gene's germline CDR1 is SGHTA and CDR2 FQGNSA. After removal of 3 bases from V and 4 bases from J, the junction contained 4 bases not matched to a gene. CDR3 size: 16 residues. Here the CDR3 reads CASSLGTSGGLYEQYF. CDR3 sequence (DNA): TGTGCCAGCAGCTTGGGGACTAGCGGGGGGTTATACGAGCAGTACTTC.

The chain is built from TRBV15 and TRBJ1-6; D unclear. This CDR3 comprises 13 residues. The germline CDR1 and CDR2 sequences are LNHNV and YYDKDF (reference sequence). Trimming shortened V by 0 bases and J by 8 bases, and 5 bases separated the two germline ends. CDR3 bases: TGTGCCACCAGCAGAGACACACATTCACCCCTCCACTTT. Translating it yields CATSRDTHSPLHF.

The chain is built from TRBV11-2 and TRBJ1-2; no reliable D call. V was clipped by 1 base and J by 4 bases, with 10 bases between them. From germline, CDR1 is SGHAT and CDR2 FQNNGV. CDR3 length equals 14 residues. The CDR3 loop reads CASSLGAGGYGYTF. The CDR3 DNA reads TGTGCCAGCAGCTTAGGAGCAGGAGGCTATGGCTACACCTTC.

In regard to this clone: Because the CDR3 is missing its conserved closing phenylalanine or tryptophan, this is likely a read error. The DNA of the CDR3 is TGTGCCAGCAGTTCCGGGACAGCGTACACCCTC. Amino acid sequence: CASSSGTAYTL. The V call is TRBV6-5, the J call TRBJ1-2; 7 bases match TRBD1. Trimming cost V 4 bases and J 11 bases; bases outside gene matches: 4. CDR1 and CDR2 from the germline V gene are MNHEY and SVGAGI. The CDR3 extends over 11 amino acids.

This clone was detected once. The chain is built from TRBV7-9 and TRBJ1-5; no firm D call. This CDR3 has 15 amino acids. Trimming stripped 4 bases from V and 6 bases from J, with 16 bases between. The germline CDR1 and CDR2 sequences are SEHNR and FQNEAQ (reference sequence). The CDR3 here is CASSSMGEFSQPQHF. The CDR3 nucleotides are TGTGCCAGCAGCTCCATGGGCGAGTTTAGTCAGCCCCAGCATTTT.

The rearrangement links TRBV19 to TRBJ1-5, with TRBD1 identical over 8 bases. After removal of 4 bases from V and 0 bases from J, the junction contained 8 bases not matched to a gene. Looked up from germline, CDR1 is LNHDA and CDR2 is SQIVND (reference sequence). The CDR3 length is 17 residues. CDR3 sequence reads: CASSTGTGGFSNQPQHF. CDR3 in DNA: TGTGCCAGTAGTACCGGGACAGGTGGGTTTAGCAATCAGCCCCAGCATTTT.

The rearrangement links TRBV13 to TRBJ2-7, with TRBD2 matching over 8 bases. Germline V CDR1 and CDR2: PRHDT, FYEKMQ (reference sequence). Trimming removed 5 bases from V and 3 bases from J; junction bases left unmatched: 6. CDR3 length: 14 residues. CDR3 coding DNA: TGTGCCAGCAGCCCCGGGAGGGAGGACTACGAGCAGTACTTC. Residues: CASSPGREDYEQYF.

The rearrangement links TRBV13 to TRBJ2-7; 9 bases fit TRBD1. J was trimmed by 5 bases and V by 5 bases; bases with no gene match: 7. CDR3 length: 14 residues. Germline V gives CDR1 PRHDT, CDR2 FYEKMQ (reference sequence). CDR3 loop: CASSTRDRVHEQYF. CDR3 DNA: TGTGCCAGCAGCACAAGGGACAGGGTACACGAGCAGTACTTC.

The V call is TRBV6-6, the J call TRBJ1-2, with D possibly TRBD1 on 5 matching bases. CDR3 length equals 13 residues. Germline V gene sequence: CDR1 MNHNY, CDR2 SVGAGI (reference sequence). V lost 6 bases, J lost 4 bases, and 12 bases lay in between. The CDR3 nucleotides are TGTGCCAGCAGGCCAGACAGCCCCTATGGCTACACCTTC. This gives the protein CASRPDSPYGYTF.

V is TRBV10-2 and J is TRBJ1-1, with D hard to call. The V end was cut by 3 bases, the J end by 0 bases, with 5 bases between. CDR3 length: 13 amino acids. Germline V lookup: CDR1 WSHSY, CDR2 SAAADI. The CDR3 DNA follows: TGCGCCAGCAGTGACAGCTTGAACACTGAAGCTTTCTTT. Amino acid sequence: CASSDSLNTEAFF.

The V call is TRBV7-7, the J call TRBJ2-1, with 8 positions matching TRBD2. The CDR3 contains 14 residues. From germline, CDR1 is SSHAT and CDR2 FNYEAQ (reference sequence). V gave up 5 bases and J gave up 7 bases; unmatched junction bases: 7. The CDR3 sequence is CASSTGGAFNEQFF. The CDR3 region has the DNA TGTGCCAGCAGCACGGGGGGGGCCTTTAATGAGCAGTTCTTC.

The chain joins TRBV9 to TRBJ1-1, with 10 bases matching TRBD1. This CDR3 is built from 16 residues. Germline-derived CDR1 and CDR2 are SGDLS and YYNGEE. Losses at the gene ends were 4 bases for V and 5 bases for J; bases not matched to a gene: 11. The CDR3 spells CASSPRQGAGWTEAFF. The CDR3 DNA reads as TGTGCCAGCAGCCCTCGACAGGGGGCAGGGTGGACTGAAGCTTTCTTT.

The CDR3 DNA follows: TGTGCCAGCAGCCCCGGGCGGGGAGAAAACACCGGGGAGCTGTTTTTT. Encoded protein: CASSPGRGENTGELFF. The chain carries TRBV7-6 and TRBJ2-2; D is perhaps TRBD2 (6 bases). The CDR3 consists of 16 residues. Looked up from germline, CDR1 is SGHVS and CDR2 is FNYEAQ. With 5 bases removed from V and 2 bases from J, the gap between germline ends came to 15 bases.

The CDR3 region has the DNA TGTGCCAGCAGCTCCTATCTGCGGGGGTCTCCCGGAAACACCATATATTTT. Protein sequence: CASSSYLRGSPGNTIYF. The chain joins TRBV5-5 to TRBJ1-3; TRBD1 might be the D (5 bases). The CDR3 sequence is 17 residues long. Germline V CDR1 and CDR2: SGHKS, YYEKEE (reference sequence). V was trimmed by 3 bases and J by 4 bases, leaving 20 bases between them.

The chain couples TRBV11-3 to TRBJ2-5; TRBD1 is a possible D gene (6 bases). V was pared by 5 bases and J by 1 base, with 11 bases between. CDR1 and CDR2 from the germline V gene are SGHNT and YENEEA. This CDR3 comprises 14 residues. The DNA of the CDR3 is TGTGCCAGCAGCCCTATGGGGGCCCAAGAGACCCAGTACTTC. It translates to CASSPMGAQETQYF.